This T cell receptor beta chain was observed in a study of T cells in Graves' hyperthyroidism and ophthalmopathy (dated by TCRdb to about 2019). Looking at the study overall: Peripheral blood samples were taken at the time of initial diagnosis, prior to any treatment. An independent validation cohort of about 20 hyperthyroidism patients and 17 patients who later progressed to ophthalmopathy tested prospective prediction of ophthalmopathy. TCR V-J signatures able to tell the groups apart were searched for in a discovery cohort of 90 to 100 patients, of whom around 43 had Graves' ophthalmopathy and about 60 had stable Graves' hyperthyroidism. TCR Vbeta CDR3 sequencing of 120 to 150 peripheral blood samples (more than 40 ophthalmopathy, over 70 hyperthyroidism and about 17 progressor patients) is reported in the paper. For training and testing, the 80 to 100 patients in the discovery cohort were randomly divided in a 7:3 ratio. After sampling, hyperthyroidism patients received methimazole starting at 30 mg daily, and ophthalmopathy patients received high-dose intravenous methylprednisolone. In addition, the study compared T-cell repertoires in thyroid tissue and in blood from six Graves' hyperthyroidism patients.

Ophthalmopathy patients had moderately to severely active disease, Clinical Activity Score of at least 3, NOSPECS grade of at least 4, and duration under 3 months. Any patient with an uncontrolled infection, another autoimmune disease, pregnancy or lactation was excluded. Diagnoses were established on the basis of clinical symptoms, serum thyroxine and TRAb, thyroid ultrasound, and orbital computed tomography. PBMCs were isolated from about 10 ml of fresh peripheral blood by Ficoll-Paque density gradient centrifugation. Trizol reagent was used to extract total RNA, and RNA quality was then checked on an Agilent 2100 Bioanalyzer. In this sample, this clonotype turned up many times. No antigen is known for it. No base-level quality is on record; no much larger clone is a single base apart. The study at large found these results: In validation, progression to ophthalmopathy was predicted by the model with 65% to 71% sensitivity and 72.22% specificity, a median of about 6 months before onset. No statistical method was used to set the sample size in advance, and investigators knew the group allocation. Most expanded thyroid clonotypes (frequency above 0.001) were also detected in blood, a finding suggesting that blood repertoires may reflect thyroid immune responses. A model built on a 13 V-J signature distinguished ophthalmopathy from stable hyperthyroidism, reaching about 89% sensitivity and under 84% specificity in cross-validation and 80%/75% in testing.

The TCR beta CDR3 regions were amplified from RNA transcripts. The TCR CDR3 was subjected to a first round of RT-PCR using the HTBI primer set and the Qiagen OneStep RT-PCR kit. The libraries were constructed in a second round of multiplex PCR and then size-selected and purified. The libraries were sequenced on an Illumina HiSeq2000 using paired-end 100 bp reads. The authors' analysis ran thus. SOAPnuke was used to process the raw data, throwing out any read that contained adapters or uncalled bases, had a mean Phred below 15, or lacked an exact constant-primer or identifier match. High-quality paired reads were merged with COPE v1.2.5, and unique nucleotide sequences were defined as clonotypes. MiTCR v1.1 was used to align clonotypes to the IMGT TRBV, TRBD and TRBJ reference segments. Only V-J combinations with frequency above 0.0001, covering 99% to 99.2% of repertoires, were analysed. The TCS score was defined as F50 (clonal expansion) divided by E x V (chaos), with BLOSUM62-based TCRdist calculated between CDR3 peptides within each V-J. Welch's t-statistics and random forest reduced approximately 520 V-J features to roughly 13, which were used in a naive Bayes classifier (R e1071). TCRdb handled the public reads itself, with Q25 trimming in fastp and clone calling in MiXCR, and kept productive beta chains. Each record represents a unique CDR3 protein, reported with the most common genes and DNA among its rows. It is TCRdb's table, rather than the study itself, that gives the V and J calls and clone size. Across this sample there are about 260,000 distinct CDR3 sequences, with 16% seen only once. The ten largest account for about 30% of the sample.

CDR1 is given as KGHSH and CDR2 as LQKENI, both from the germline V gene. V loses 1 base, J loses 2 bases, and the germline ends lie 9 bases apart. From the cysteine up to the phenylalanine, the CDR3 has a length of 14 residues. CDR3 DNA is the only sequence kept; it has 42 bases, read in frame from the first base. The TCR was taken from a woman under 30 with Graves' ophthalmopathy. Sequenced input: blood. The V and J genes are TRBV18 and TRBJ2-7; no D gene call is confident. At the DNA level, the sequence is TGTGCCAGCTCACCACAACACGGACCCTACGAGCAGTACTTC. Translated, this is CASSPQHGPYEQYF.